A selection of T cell receptor beta chains follows, all from one sample in a study of T cell responses to AZD1222 COVID-19 vaccine. Method: immunoSEQ multiplex PCR; TCRdb's copy keeps in-frame clones and lacks some. Among 150,000 to 200,000 clones, 75% to 90% were seen once, and the ten largest hold around 2.5%. Source: peripheral blood, taken on day 0 of MenACWY control vaccination. These receptors all come from an adult in good health. The CDR3 runs from the conserved cysteine through the conserved F or W. The order of the fields is D gene, clone size, V gene, J gene, CDR3 protein, CDR3 DNA. D genes are given only for firm matches. Not every row has a clone size; where given, it reads once, few, many or a size class.

>TRBD2|NA|TRBV28|TRBJ2-7
CASSLAGAVDEQYF
TGTGCCAGCAGTCTAGCGGGAGCTGTCGACGAGCAGTACTTC
>NA|NA|TRBV6-2/TRBV6-3|TRBJ1-2
CASSPTGTFNYGYTF
TGTGCCAGCAGTCCGACCGGGACATTTAACTATGGCTACACCTTC
>NA|NA|TRBV30|TRBJ2-7
CAWRGQGKGYEQYF
TGTGCCTGGAGGGGGCAGGGCAAGGGCTACGAGCAGTACTTC
>NA|NA|TRBV12-3/TRBV12-4|TRBJ2-7
CASSLIGSYEQYF
TGTGCCAGCAGTTTAATTGGTTCCTACGAGCAGTACTTC
>TRBD2|NA|TRBV6-5|TRBJ2-7
CASSGTRSGEQYF
TGTGCCAGCAGCGGGACTAGGAGTGGCGAGCAGTACTTC
>NA|NA|TRBV28|TRBJ1-3
CASAQATSGNTIYF
TGTGCCAGCGCGCAGGCGACCTCTGGAAACACCATATATTTT
>TRBD1|NA|TRBV14|TRBJ2-7
CASSQVRQGILGQYF
TGTGCCAGCAGCCAAGTTCGACAGGGGATCTTAGGGCAGTACTTC
>NA|NA|TRBV23-1|TRBJ1-3
CASIQNHSLSGNTIYF
TGCGCCAGCATCCAAAATCACAGCCTCTCTGGAAACACCATATATTTT
>NA|once|TRBV20-1|TRBJ1-5
CSASPGLGGNQPQHF
TGCAGTGCTAGTCCCGGGTTAGGAGGCAATCAGCCCCAGCATTTT
>NA|NA|TRBV7-9|TRBJ2-1
CASSLSESGYNEQFF
TGTGCCAGCAGCTTAAGCGAGTCCGGATACAATGAGCAGTTCTTC
>NA|NA|TRBV30|TRBJ2-7
CAWSVLSGAYEQYF
TGTGCCTGGAGTGTACTTAGCGGAGCCTACGAGCAGTACTTC
>TRBD1|once|TRBV5-1|TRBJ1-1
CASSPRDRGKEAFF
TGCGCCAGCAGCCCCCGGGACAGGGGAAAAGAAGCTTTCTTT
>TRBD2|NA|TRBV18|TRBJ2-7
CASSGLAVAYEQYF
TGTGCCAGCTCAGGGCTAGCGGTAGCCTACGAGCAGTACTTC
>NA|NA|TRBV7-8|TRBJ2-7
CASSLATSYEQYF
TGTGCCAGCAGCTTAGCGACTTCCTACGAGCAGTACTTC
>NA|NA|TRBV10-1|TRBJ2-7
CAMLALSSYEQYF
TGCGCCATGCTAGCGCTAAGCTCCTACGAGCAGTACTTC
>TRBD1|NA|TRBV7-2|TRBJ2-1
CASSLDRGSSEQFF
TGTGCCAGCAGCTTGGACAGGGGTTCGAGTGAGCAGTTCTTC
>NA|NA|TRBV28|TRBJ2-4
CASSSYTEGEKAKNIQYF
TGTGCCAGCAGTTCATATACCGAAGGGGAGAAGGCCAAAAACATTCAGTACTTC
>NA|NA|TRBV5-1|TRBJ2-1
CASSLGVSYNEQFF
TGCGCCAGCAGCTTAGGGGTCTCCTACAATGAGCAGTTCTTC
>TRBD2|NA|TRBV9|TRBJ2-2
CASSVLMTSNTGELFF
TGTGCCAGCAGCGTCCTAATGACTAGCAACACCGGGGAGCTGTTTTTT
>TRBD1|NA|TRBV9|TRBJ2-5
CASSAGTGGETQYF
TGTGCCAGCAGCGCCGGGACAGGGGGAGAGACCCAGTACTTC
>NA|NA|TRBV3-1/TRBV3-2|TRBJ1-6
CASSVQPSRGSPLHF
TGTGCCAGCAGCGTACAGCCGTCTAGAGGTTCACCCCTCCACTTT
>NA|NA|TRBV2|TRBJ1-5
CATRGALHQPQHF
TGTGCCACCAGGGGAGCCCTTCATCAGCCCCAGCATTTT
>NA|NA|TRBV5-1|TRBJ1-2
CASSLTGNGYTF
TGCGCCAGCAGTTTGACAGGCAATGGCTACACCTTC
>NA|NA|TRBV18|TRBJ1-1
CASSPKTGRGTFF
TGTGCCAGCTCACCCAAAACAGGGAGGGGAACTTTCTTT
>NA|NA|TRBV7-2|TRBJ1-6
CASSLWTVSSYNSPLHF
TGTGCCAGCAGCTTATGGACGGTTAGCTCCTATAATTCACCCCTCCACTTT
>NA|NA|TRBV28|TRBJ1-5
CASRPQGSGYNQPQHF
TGTGCCAGTCGACCTCAGGGGTCAGGGTACAATCAGCCCCAGCATTTT
>TRBD1|NA|TRBV28|TRBJ1-2
CASSSGGAQGYGYTF
TGTGCCAGCTCTTCAGGGGGGGCGCAGGGCTATGGCTACACCTTC
>NA|NA|TRBV30|TRBJ2-7
CAWSGGTDEQYF
TGTGCCTGGAGTGGGGGTACCGACGAGCAGTACTTC
>TRBD1|NA|TRBV2|TRBJ2-6
CASPQGAPGANVLTF
TGTGCCAGCCCCCAGGGGGCTCCCGGGGCCAACGTCCTGACTTTC
>NA|NA|TRBV30|TRBJ1-5
CAWSPLGVMRNQPQHF
TGTGCCTGGAGTCCACTGGGGGTGATGCGCAATCAGCCCCAGCATTTT
>TRBD2|few|TRBV6-2/TRBV6-3|TRBJ2-3
CASSYSGGGADTQYF
TGTGCCAGCAGTTACTCGGGCGGGGGGGCAGATACGCAGTATTTT
>NA|NA|TRBV7-9|TRBJ2-6
CASSRPGQAVGANVLTF
TGTGCCAGCAGCCGCCCGGGGCAGGCTGTTGGGGCCAACGTCCTGACTTTC
>TRBD1|NA|TRBV30|TRBJ1-2
CAWSVGRGYYGYTF
TGTGCCTGGAGTGTGGGCAGGGGGTACTATGGCTACACCTTC
>TRBD1|NA|TRBV28|TRBJ1-2
CAITGTGLHYGYTF
TGTGCCATAACCGGGACAGGGTTGCACTATGGCTACACCTTC
>NA|NA|TRBV3-1/TRBV3-2|TRBJ2-7
CASSQGGRTGGEQYF
TGTGCCAGCAGCCAAGGTGGGCGTACAGGCGGCGAGCAGTACTTC
>NA|NA|TRBV6-2/TRBV6-3|TRBJ2-6
CASSYELSGANVLTF
TGTGCCAGCAGTTATGAGCTCTCTGGGGCCAACGTCCTGACTTTC
>TRBD2|NA|TRBV19|TRBJ2-2
CASSIPPGGGYTGELFF
TGTGCCAGTAGTATCCCCCCCGGCGGGGGTTACACCGGGGAGCTGTTTTTT
>NA|NA|TRBV5-1|TRBJ2-5
CASSSGVQETQYF
TGCGCCAGCAGCTCTGGTGTCCAAGAGACCCAGTACTTC
>TRBD1|NA|TRBV7-6|TRBJ1-2
CASSLAPGTVFSNYGYTF
TGTGCCAGCAGCTTAGCCCCCGGGACAGTATTCTCCAACTATGGCTACACCTTC
>NA|NA|TRBV5-1|TRBJ2-5
CASTAVWQETQYF
TGCGCCAGCACCGCGGTATGGCAGGAGACCCAGTACTTC
>NA|NA|TRBV12-3/TRBV12-4|TRBJ1-5
CASSLGGFQPQHF
TGTGCCAGCAGTCTGGGGGGTTTTCAGCCCCAGCATTTT
>NA|NA|TRBV4-3|TRBJ2-2
CASSQEGHRNTGELFF
TGCGCCAGCAGCCAAGAGGGGCACAGGAACACCGGGGAGCTGTTTTTT